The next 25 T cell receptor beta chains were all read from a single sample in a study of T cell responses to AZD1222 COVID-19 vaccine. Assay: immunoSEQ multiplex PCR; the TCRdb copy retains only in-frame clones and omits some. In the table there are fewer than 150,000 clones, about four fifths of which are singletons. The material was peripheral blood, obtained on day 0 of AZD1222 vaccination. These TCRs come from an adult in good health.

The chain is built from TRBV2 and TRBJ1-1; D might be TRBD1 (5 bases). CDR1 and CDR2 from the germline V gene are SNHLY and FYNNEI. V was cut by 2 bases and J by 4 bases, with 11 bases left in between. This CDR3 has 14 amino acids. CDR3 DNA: TGTGCCAGCAGTGAAACTGGGGGGACCACTGAAGCTTTCTTT. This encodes CASSETGGTTEAFF.

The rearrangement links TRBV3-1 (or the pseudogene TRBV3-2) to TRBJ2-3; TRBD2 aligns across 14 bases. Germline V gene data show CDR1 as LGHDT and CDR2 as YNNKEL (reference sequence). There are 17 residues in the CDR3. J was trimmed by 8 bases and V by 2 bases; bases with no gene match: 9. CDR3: CASSQTRLAGGEGTQYF. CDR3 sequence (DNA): TGTGCCAGCAGCCAAACCAGACTAGCGGGGGGGGAAGGTACGCAGTATTTT.

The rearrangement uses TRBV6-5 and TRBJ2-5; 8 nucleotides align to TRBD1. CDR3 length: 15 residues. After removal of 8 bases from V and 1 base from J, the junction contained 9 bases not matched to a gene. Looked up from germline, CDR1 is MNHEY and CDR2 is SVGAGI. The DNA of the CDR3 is TGTGCCAGCGCGGACAGGGCGAGAGTCCAAGAGACCCAGTACTTC. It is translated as CASADRARVQETQYF.

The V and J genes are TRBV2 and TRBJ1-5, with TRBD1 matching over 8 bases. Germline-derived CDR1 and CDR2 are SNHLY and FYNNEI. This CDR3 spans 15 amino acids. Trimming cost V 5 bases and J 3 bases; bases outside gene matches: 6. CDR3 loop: CASSPPGQANQPQHF. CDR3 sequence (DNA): TGTGCCAGCAGTCCCCCGGGACAGGCCAATCAGCCCCAGCATTTT.

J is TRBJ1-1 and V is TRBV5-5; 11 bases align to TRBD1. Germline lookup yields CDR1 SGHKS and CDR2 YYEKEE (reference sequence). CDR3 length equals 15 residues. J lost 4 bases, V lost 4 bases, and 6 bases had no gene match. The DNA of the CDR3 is TGTGCCAGCAGCAACCCCGGGACAGGGGGCACTGAAGCTTTCTTT. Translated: CASSNPGTGGTEAFF.

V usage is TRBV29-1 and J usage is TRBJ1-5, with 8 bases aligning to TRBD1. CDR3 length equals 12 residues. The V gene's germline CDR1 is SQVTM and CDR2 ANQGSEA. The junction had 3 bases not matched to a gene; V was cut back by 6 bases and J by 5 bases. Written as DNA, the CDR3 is TGCAGCGTAGGACAGGGTGATCAGCCCCAGCATTTT. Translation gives CSVGQGDQPQHF.

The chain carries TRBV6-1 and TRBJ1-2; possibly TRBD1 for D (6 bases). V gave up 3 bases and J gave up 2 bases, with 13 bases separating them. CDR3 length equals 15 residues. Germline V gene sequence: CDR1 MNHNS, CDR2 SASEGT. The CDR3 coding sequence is TGTGCCAGCAGTGAGATGACAGGAAGGAACTATGGCTACACCTTC. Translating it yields CASSEMTGRNYGYTF.

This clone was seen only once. This chain's CDR3 is CASSQDNSVAQPQHF. The CDR3 DNA follows: TGTGCCAGCAGCCAAGATAACAGCGTTGCCCAGCCCCAGCATTTT. The rearrangement links TRBV3-1 (or the pseudogene TRBV3-2) to TRBJ1-5; no clear D gene. V lost 0 bases and J 7 bases, leaving 13 bases between the germline ends. CDR3 length equals 15 residues. The germline CDR1 and CDR2 sequences are LGHDT and YNNKEL (reference sequence).

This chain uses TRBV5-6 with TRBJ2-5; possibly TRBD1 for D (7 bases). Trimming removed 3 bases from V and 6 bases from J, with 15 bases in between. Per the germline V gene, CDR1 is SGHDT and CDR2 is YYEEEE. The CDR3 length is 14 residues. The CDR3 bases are TGTGCCAGCAGCTGGAGGGACAGCTTGCAGACCCAGTACTTC. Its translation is CASSWRDSLQTQYF.

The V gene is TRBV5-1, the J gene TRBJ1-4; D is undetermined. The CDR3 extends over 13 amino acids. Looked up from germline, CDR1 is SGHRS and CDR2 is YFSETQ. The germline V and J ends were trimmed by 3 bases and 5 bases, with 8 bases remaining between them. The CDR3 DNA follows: TGCGCCAGCAGCTCCGGATTCAATGAAAAACTGTTTTTT. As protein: CASSSGFNEKLFF. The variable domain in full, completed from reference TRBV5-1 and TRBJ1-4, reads KAGVTQTPRYLIKTRGQQVTLSCSPISGHRSVSWYQQTPGQGLQFLFEYFSETQRNKGNFPGRFSGRQFSNSRSEMNVSTLELGDSALYLCASSSGFNEKLFFGSGTQLSVL.

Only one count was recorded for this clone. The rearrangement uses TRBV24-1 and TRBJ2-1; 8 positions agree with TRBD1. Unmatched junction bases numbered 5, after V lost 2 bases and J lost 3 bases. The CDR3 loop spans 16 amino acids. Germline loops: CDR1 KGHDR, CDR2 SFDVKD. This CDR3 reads CATSDSSGTGYNEQFF. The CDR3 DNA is TGTGCCACCAGTGATTCCTCCGGGACAGGCTACAATGAGCAGTTCTTC.

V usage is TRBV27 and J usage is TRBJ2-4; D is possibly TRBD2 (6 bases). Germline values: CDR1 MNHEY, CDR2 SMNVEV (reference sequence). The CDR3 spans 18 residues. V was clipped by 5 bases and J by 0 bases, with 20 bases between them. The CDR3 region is CASSPDPPGRLAKNIQYF. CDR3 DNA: TGTGCCAGCAGTCCCGACCCCCCGGGGAGGCTAGCCAAAAACATTCAGTACTTC.

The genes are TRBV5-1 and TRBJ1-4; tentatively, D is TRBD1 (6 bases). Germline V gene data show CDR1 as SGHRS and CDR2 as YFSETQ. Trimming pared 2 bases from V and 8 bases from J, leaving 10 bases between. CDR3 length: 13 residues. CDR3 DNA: TGCGCCAGCAGCTTAGGGGGTCGAGAAAAACTGTTTTTT. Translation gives CASSLGGREKLFF.

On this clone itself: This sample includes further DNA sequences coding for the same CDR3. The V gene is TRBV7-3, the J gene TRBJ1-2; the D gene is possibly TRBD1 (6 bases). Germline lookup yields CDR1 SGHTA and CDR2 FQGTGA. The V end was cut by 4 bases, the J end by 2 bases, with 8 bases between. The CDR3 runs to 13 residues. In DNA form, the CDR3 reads TGTGCCAGCAGCTCGACAGGAAACTATGGCTACACCTTC. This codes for CASSSTGNYGYTF.

CDR3 region: CASSLRSQGMNTEAFF. The CDR3 nucleotides read TGTGCCAGCAGCTTACGATCCCAGGGGATGAACACTGAAGCTTTCTTT. V and J are TRBV7-8 and TRBJ1-1; TRBD1 is a possible D gene (6 bases). Germline CDR1 SGHVS, CDR2 FQNEAQ. Trimming removed 2 bases from V and 0 bases from J, with 13 bases in between. This CDR3 region has 16 residues.

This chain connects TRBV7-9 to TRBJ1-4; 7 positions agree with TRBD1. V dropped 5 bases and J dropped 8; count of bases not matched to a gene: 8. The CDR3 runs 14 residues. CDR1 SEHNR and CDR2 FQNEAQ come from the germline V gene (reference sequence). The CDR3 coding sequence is TGTGCCAGCAGCACCCGACAGGGCGGAGAAAAACTGTTTTTT. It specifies CASSTRQGGEKLFF.

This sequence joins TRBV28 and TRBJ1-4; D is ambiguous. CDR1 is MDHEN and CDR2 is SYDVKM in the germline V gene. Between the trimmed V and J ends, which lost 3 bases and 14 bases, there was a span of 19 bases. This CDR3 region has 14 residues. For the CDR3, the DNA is TGTGCCAGCAGTTTCTCCCCAAACGGGCGTAGGCTGTTTTTT. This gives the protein CASSFSPNGRRLFF.

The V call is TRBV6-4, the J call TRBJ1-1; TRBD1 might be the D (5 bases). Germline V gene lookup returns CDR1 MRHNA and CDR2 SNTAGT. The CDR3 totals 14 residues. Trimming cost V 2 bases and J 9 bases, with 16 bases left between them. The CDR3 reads CASSDRPGTGKAFF. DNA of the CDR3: TGTGCCAGCAGTGACCGCCCAGGGACCGGGAAAGCTTTCTTT.

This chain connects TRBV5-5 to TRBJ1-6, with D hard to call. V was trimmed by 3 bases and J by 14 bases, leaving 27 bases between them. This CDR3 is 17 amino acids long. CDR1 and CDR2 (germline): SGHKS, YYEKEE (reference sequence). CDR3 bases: TGTGCCAGCAGCTCAACCACGAAGGACTCTAAAAGGTCCACCCTCCACTTT. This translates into CASSSTTKDSKRSTLHF.

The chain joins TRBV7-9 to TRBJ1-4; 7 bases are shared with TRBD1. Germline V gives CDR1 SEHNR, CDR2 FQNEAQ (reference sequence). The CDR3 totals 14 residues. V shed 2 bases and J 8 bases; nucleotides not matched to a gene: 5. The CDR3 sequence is CASSLSGGHEKLFF. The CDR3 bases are TGTGCCAGCAGCTTATCAGGGGGACACGAAAAACTGTTTTTT.

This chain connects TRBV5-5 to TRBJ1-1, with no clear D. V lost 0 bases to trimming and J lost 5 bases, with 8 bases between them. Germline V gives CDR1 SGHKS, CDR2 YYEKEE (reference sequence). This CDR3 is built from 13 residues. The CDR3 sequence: CASSLVPETEAFF. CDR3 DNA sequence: TGTGCCAGCAGCTTGGTTCCCGAGACTGAAGCTTTCTTT.

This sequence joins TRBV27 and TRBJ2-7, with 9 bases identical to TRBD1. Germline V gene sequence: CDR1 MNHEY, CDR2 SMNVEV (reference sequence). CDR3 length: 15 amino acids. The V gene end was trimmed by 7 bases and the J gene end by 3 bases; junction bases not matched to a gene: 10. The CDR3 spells CASKVLDRGGYEQYF. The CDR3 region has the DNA TGTGCCAGCAAAGTCCTGGACAGGGGAGGCTACGAGCAGTACTTC.

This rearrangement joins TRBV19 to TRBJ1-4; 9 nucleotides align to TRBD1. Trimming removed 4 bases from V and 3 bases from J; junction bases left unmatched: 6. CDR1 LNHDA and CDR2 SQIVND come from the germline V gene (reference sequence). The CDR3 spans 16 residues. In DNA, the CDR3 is TGTGCCAGTAGTAGGGGGACAGGGTTTCCTAATGAAAAACTGTTTTTT. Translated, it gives CASSRGTGFPNEKLFF.

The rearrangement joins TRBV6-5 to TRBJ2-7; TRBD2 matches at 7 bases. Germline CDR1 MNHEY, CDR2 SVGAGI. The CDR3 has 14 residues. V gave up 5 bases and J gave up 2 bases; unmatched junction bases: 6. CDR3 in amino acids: CASSTWGGAYEQYF. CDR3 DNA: TGTGCCAGCAGTACCTGGGGAGGGGCCTACGAGCAGTACTTC.

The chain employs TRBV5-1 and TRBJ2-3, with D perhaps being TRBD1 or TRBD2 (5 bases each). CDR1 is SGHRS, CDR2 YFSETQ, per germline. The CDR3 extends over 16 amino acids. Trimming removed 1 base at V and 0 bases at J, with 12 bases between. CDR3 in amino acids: CASSLSSGASTDTQYF. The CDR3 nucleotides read TGCGCCAGCAGCTTGTCTTCCGGGGCTAGCACAGATACGCAGTATTTT.